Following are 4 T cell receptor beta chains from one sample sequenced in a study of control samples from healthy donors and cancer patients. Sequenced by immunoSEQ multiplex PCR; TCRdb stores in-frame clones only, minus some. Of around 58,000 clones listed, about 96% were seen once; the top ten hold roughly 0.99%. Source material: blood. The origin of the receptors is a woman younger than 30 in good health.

The CDR3 coding sequence is TGTGCCAGCAGCCAAGGAGGGACCTACTACGAGCAGTACTTC. The encoded protein is CASSQGGTYYEQYF. V and J are TRBV3-1 (or the pseudogene TRBV3-2) and TRBJ2-7; D is tentatively TRBD1 or TRBD2 (5 bases each). Trimming removed 1 base from V and 3 bases from J, with 10 bases in between. CDR3 length equals 14 residues. Germline V gene data show CDR1 as LGHDT and CDR2 as YNNKEL (reference sequence).

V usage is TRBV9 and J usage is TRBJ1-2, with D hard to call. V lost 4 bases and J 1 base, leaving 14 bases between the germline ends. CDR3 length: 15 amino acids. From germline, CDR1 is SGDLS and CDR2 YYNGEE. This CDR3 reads CASSSQTQINYGYTF. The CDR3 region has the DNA TGTGCCAGCAGCTCCCAGACCCAGATTAACTATGGCTACACCTTC.

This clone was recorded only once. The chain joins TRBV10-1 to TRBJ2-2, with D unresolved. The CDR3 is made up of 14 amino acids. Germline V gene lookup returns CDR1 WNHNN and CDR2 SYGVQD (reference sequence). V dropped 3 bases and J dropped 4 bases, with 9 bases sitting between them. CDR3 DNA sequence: TGCGCCAGCAGTGAACAACAGCCCACCGGGGAGCTGTTTTTT. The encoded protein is CASSEQQPTGELFF.

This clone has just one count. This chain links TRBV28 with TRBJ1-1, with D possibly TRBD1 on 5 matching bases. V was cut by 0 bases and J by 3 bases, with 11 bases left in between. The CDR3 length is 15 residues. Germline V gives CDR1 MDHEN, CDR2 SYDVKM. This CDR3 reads CASSLWAGRDTEAFF. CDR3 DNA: TGTGCCAGCAGTTTATGGGCAGGGCGGGACACTGAAGCTTTCTTT.